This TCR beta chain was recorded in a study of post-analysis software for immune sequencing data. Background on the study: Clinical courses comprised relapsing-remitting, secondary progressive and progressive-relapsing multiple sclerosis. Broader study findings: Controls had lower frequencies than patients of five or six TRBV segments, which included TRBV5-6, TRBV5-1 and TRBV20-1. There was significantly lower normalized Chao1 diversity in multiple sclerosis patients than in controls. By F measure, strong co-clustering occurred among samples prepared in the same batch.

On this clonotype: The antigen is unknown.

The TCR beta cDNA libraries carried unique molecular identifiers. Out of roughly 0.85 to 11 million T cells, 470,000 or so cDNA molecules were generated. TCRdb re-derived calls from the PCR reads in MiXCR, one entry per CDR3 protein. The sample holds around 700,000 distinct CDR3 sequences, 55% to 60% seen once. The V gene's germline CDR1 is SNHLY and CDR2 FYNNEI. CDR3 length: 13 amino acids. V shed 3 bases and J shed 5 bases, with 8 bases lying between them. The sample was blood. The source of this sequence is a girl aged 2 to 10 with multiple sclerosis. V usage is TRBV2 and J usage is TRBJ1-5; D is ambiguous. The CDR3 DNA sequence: TGTGCCAGCAGTGAGGAACACCATCAGCCCCAGCATTTT. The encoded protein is CASSEEHHQPQHF. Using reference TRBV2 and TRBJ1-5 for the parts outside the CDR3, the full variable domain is EPEVTQTPSHQVTQMGQEVILRCVPISNHLYFYWYRQILGQKVEFLVSFYNNEISEKSEIFDDQFSVERPDGSNFTLKIRSTKLEDSAMYFCASSEEHHQPQHFGDGTRLSIL.